The present T cell receptor (beta chain) was sequenced within a study of cytomegalovirus exposure and HLA in healthy donors. Concerning this clone itself: Other DNA sequences in the sample encode the same CDR3.

Both 60 Vbeta primers and 13 Jbeta primers went into the PCR. Sequencing was performed with immunoSEQ multiplex PCR; in TCRdb, only in-frame clones are kept and a portion is missing. This sample has about 160,000 clones; roughly 80% occur once, and the top ten carry about 4.8%. V lost 3 bases, J lost 3 bases, and 10 bases lay in between. CDR3 size: 15 residues. The germline gives CDR1 SGHRS, CDR2 YFSETQ. This receptor was taken from a man aged 30 to 39 in good health and CMV-seronegative. The sample consisted of PBMCs. This chain uses TRBV5-1 with TRBJ2-6, with D tentatively TRBD1 (7 bases). The CDR3 bases are TGCGCCAGCAGCTCCCAGGGGGGTGGGGCCAACGTCCTGACTTTC. It translates to CASSSQGGGANVLTF.